The table lists the clone carrying this TCR beta chain with a few counts. The antigen is undetermined. The data are from a study of T-cell reconstitution after alpha-beta-depleted transplantation in children. Per germline, CDR1 DFQATT and CDR2 SNEGSKA (reference sequence). Deletions cut 8 bases from V and 10 bases from J, with 20 bases between. The CDR3 loop spans 12 amino acids. Broader study findings: At one year after transplant, newly produced T cells mostly accounted for T-cell counts and diversity.

During its preparation, the TCRbeta library received unique molecular identifiers. TCRdb ran MiXCR on the PCR reads and lists one entry per CDR3 protein. The sample includes more than 200,000 distinct CDR3 sequences, about 8.2% of them seen just once. The source was PBMCs, mostly from graft donor cells, collected 360 days after TCRalphabeta/CD19-depleted stem cell transplant. This chain joins TRBV20-1 and TRBJ1-1, with D perhaps TRBD1 (6 bases). The TCR sequence derives from a male patient between 2 and 15 years old who had a stem cell transplant for acute myeloid leukemia, so the T cells may come from the graft donor. DNA of the CDR3: TGCAGTCTAAGGGGAGACAGGCCGGTAGCTTTCTTT. Protein sequence: CSLRGDRPVAFF.